This entry lists 21 T cell receptor beta chains sequenced from one sample in a study of blood T cell repertoires in COVID-19. The assay was immunoSEQ multiplex PCR, and TCRdb's table has in-frame clones only and misses some. This table has approximately 300,000 clones, 75% to 95% appearing once. Sequencing was done on a sample of peripheral blood. These receptor sequences come from a woman aged 25-40 years with COVID-19, enrolled during active disease.

The chain has TRBV10-2 and TRBJ2-7; D might be TRBD2 (6 bases). CDR1 and CDR2 from the germline V gene are WSHSY and SAAADI. The CDR3 length is 12 residues. V was trimmed by 3 bases and J by 4 bases, leaving 7 bases between them. Written as DNA, the CDR3 is TGCGCCAGCAGTGATCGGGGGTACGAGCAGTACTTC. Translation: CASSDRGYEQYF.

The chain combines TRBV5-4 with TRBJ1-5; unclear D gene. Germline lookup yields CDR1 SGHNT and CDR2 YYREEE (reference sequence). This CDR3 spans 15 amino acids. Trimming left V 0 bases short and J 2 bases short, with 9 bases between. The CDR3 region is CASSLGPSGNQPQHF. CDR3 in DNA: TGTGCCAGCAGCTTGGGTCCGAGTGGCAATCAGCCCCAGCATTTT.

This chain connects TRBV28 to TRBJ1-1; D ambiguous. Per germline, CDR1 MDHEN and CDR2 SYDVKM. There are 14 residues in the CDR3. V gave up 5 bases and J gave up 6 bases, with 16 bases separating them. The CDR3 DNA reads as TGTGCCAGCAGTCTGTTGGGAGGAGGCGCTGAAGCTTTCTTT. Translating it yields CASSLLGGGAEAFF.

The chain carries TRBV27 and TRBJ2-7; D perhaps matches TRBD2 (6 bases). Germline values: CDR1 MNHEY, CDR2 SMNVEV (reference sequence). The CDR3 runs to 15 residues. The V gene lost 2 bases and the J gene lost 3 bases, with 14 bases spanning the gap. The CDR3 here is CASSLGAGTDYEQYF. The CDR3 DNA sequence: TGTGCCAGCAGTTTAGGAGCGGGTACAGACTACGAGCAGTACTTC.

The chain employs TRBV9 and TRBJ2-1, with TRBD2 matching 12 bases. Losses at the gene ends were 3 bases for V and 10 bases for J; bases not matched to a gene: 8. This CDR3 is built from 15 residues. Germline V gene sequence: CDR1 SGDLS, CDR2 YYNGEE. CDR3 in amino acids: CASSARLAGAGEQFF. CDR3 in DNA: TGTGCCAGCAGCGCCCGACTAGCGGGAGCTGGGGAGCAGTTCTTC.

In DNA form, the CDR3 reads TGTGCCAGCAGTGAAGACAACTACAATGAGCAGTTCTTC. Amino acids: CASSEDNYNEQFF. The chain recombines TRBV2 with TRBJ2-1; D uncertain. Trimming took off 1 base at V and 3 bases at J, with 4 bases between the two ends. The CDR3 is 13 residues long. CDR1 is SNHLY and CDR2 is FYNNEI in the germline V gene.

This clone was seen only once. V usage is TRBV28 and J usage is TRBJ2-3; possibly TRBD2 for D (6 bases). V lost 2 bases, J lost 3 bases, and 15 bases lay in between. CDR3 length: 16 amino acids. Germline CDR1 and CDR2: MDHEN and SYDVKM. The CDR3 loop reads CASSLVSGPPTDTQYF. Here the CDR3 DNA reads TGTGCCAGCAGTTTAGTTAGCGGCCCTCCAACAGATACGCAGTATTTT. Supplemented by reference TRBV28 and TRBJ2-3, the full variable domain reads DVKVTQSSRYLVKRTGEKVFLECVQDMDHENMFWYRQDPGLGLRLIYFSYDVKMKEKGDIPEGYSVSREKKERFSLILESASTNQTSMYLCASSLVSGPPTDTQYFGPGTRLTVL.

The genes are TRBV24-1 and TRBJ2-1, with TRBD1 as a possible D gene (5 bases). The V end lost 4 bases, the J end lost 9 bases, and 15 bases lay between the germline ends. This CDR3 contains 14 residues. Germline V gene data show CDR1 as KGHDR and CDR2 as SFDVKD. The CDR3 protein is CATSEPTTGPEQFF. CDR3 sequence (DNA): TGTGCCACCAGTGAGCCCACAACAGGACCTGAGCAGTTCTTC.

This clone has a handful of counts. CDR3 region: CASSAGLAGEGYEQYF. DNA for the CDR3: TGTGCCAGCAGTGCGGGACTAGCGGGAGAAGGGTACGAGCAGTACTTC. V and J are TRBV25-1 and TRBJ2-7, with TRBD2 identical over 14 bases. V lost 4 bases to trimming and J lost 4 bases; unmatched junction nucleotides: 6. Germline assignment: CDR1 MGHDK and CDR2 SYGVNS. This CDR3 spans 16 amino acids.

The V gene is TRBV7-8, the J gene TRBJ2-1, with 12 bases matching TRBD2. J was trimmed by 0 bases and V by 4 bases; bases with no gene match: 7. The CDR3 has 18 amino acids. Germline assignment: CDR1 SGHVS and CDR2 FQNEAQ. DNA for the CDR3: TGTGCCAGCAGCTCGAGGACTAGCGGGACCAGCTCCTACAATGAGCAGTTCTTC. Translation: CASSSRTSGTSSYNEQFF.

The chain uses TRBV6-5 and TRBJ1-4; 7 positions match TRBD1. CDR3 length: 16 amino acids. V lost 0 bases, J lost 0 bases, and 1 base stayed unmatched. Per germline, CDR1 MNHEY and CDR2 SVGAGI. The CDR3 DNA reads TGTGCCAGCAGTTACTCAGGACAGGCAACTAATGAAAAACTGTTTTTT. It specifies CASSYSGQATNEKLFF.

This rearrangement joins TRBV5-1 to TRBJ1-1; D unclear. The CDR3 sequence is 14 residues long. Per germline, CDR1 SGHRS and CDR2 YFSETQ. V was cut by 2 bases and J by 0 bases, with 8 bases left in between. DNA of the CDR3: TGCGCCAGCAGCTTCCGGGATGTGAACACTGAAGCTTTCTTT. The encoded protein is CASSFRDVNTEAFF.

The CDR3 protein is CASSIWGQTAGYTF. The CDR3 bases are TGTGCCAGCAGCATCTGGGGACAGACAGCCGGCTACACCTTC. The chain is built from TRBV6-2 or TRBV6-3 and TRBJ1-2; 7 bases agree with TRBD1. From germline, CDR1 is MNHEY and CDR2 SVGEGT. The CDR3 consists of 14 residues. The trim removed 6 bases at V and 8 bases at J, leaving 12 bases unmatched.

The V gene is TRBV6-1, the J gene TRBJ1-2; D perhaps matches TRBD1 (5 bases). The CDR3 is 13 residues long. Trimming removed 3 bases at V and 6 bases at J, with 11 bases between. Germline-derived CDR1 and CDR2 are MNHNS and SASEGT. The CDR3 here is CASSEITGDGYTF. DNA of the CDR3: TGTGCCAGCAGTGAGATTACAGGAGATGGCTACACCTTC.

In nucleotides, the CDR3 is TGTGCCAGCAGTTTTCTCCCAGGGGAGTCACCCCTCCACTTT. Protein: CASSFLPGESPLHF. This chain connects TRBV27 to TRBJ1-6, with a tentative D call TRBD1 (6 bases). Per the germline V gene, CDR1 is MNHEY and CDR2 is SMNVEV (reference sequence). V was trimmed by 3 bases and J by 10 bases, leaving 13 bases between them. The CDR3 loop spans 14 amino acids.

The V gene is TRBV7-3, the J gene TRBJ2-1, with 11 bases aligning to TRBD2. CDR3 length equals 15 residues. V lost 3 bases to trimming and J lost 10 bases; unmatched junction nucleotides: 8. The germline gives CDR1 SGHTA, CDR2 FQGTGA. The CDR3 reads CASSLDSGRADEQFF. CDR3 DNA sequence: TGTGCCAGCAGCTTGGATAGCGGGAGGGCCGACGAGCAGTTCTTC. Based on the CDR3 plus reference TRBV7-3 and TRBJ2-1, the full variable domain is GAGVSQTPSNKVTEKGKYVELRCDPISGHTALYWYRQSLGQGPEFLIYFQGTGAADDSGLPNDRFFAVRPEGSVSTLKIQRTERGDSAVYLCASSLDSGRADEQFFGPGTRLTVL.

This clone occurred a few times. V is TRBV5-5 and J is TRBJ1-1; 7 nucleotides line up with TRBD1. Losses at the gene ends were 3 bases for V and 10 bases for J; bases not matched to a gene: 6. The V gene's germline CDR1 is SGHKS and CDR2 YYEKEE (reference sequence). This CDR3 comprises 12 residues. The CDR3 spells CASSSTGIGAFF. Written as DNA, the CDR3 is TGTGCCAGCAGCTCGACAGGGATTGGAGCTTTCTTT.

The chain recombines TRBV5-1 with TRBJ2-5; 8 positions agree with TRBD2. CDR1 and CDR2 from the germline V gene are SGHRS and YFSETQ. V shed 6 bases and J 5 bases; nucleotides not matched to a gene: 12. The CDR3 consists of 15 residues. The CDR3 sequence: CASTNGGVGQETQYF. In DNA form, the CDR3 reads TGCGCCAGCACTAACGGGGGGGTTGGTCAGGAGACCCAGTACTTC.

This clone was found a few times. The chain has TRBV2 and TRBJ1-1; possibly TRBD1 for D (6 bases). Trimming stripped 4 bases from V and 4 bases from J, with 16 bases between. The CDR3 is 15 residues long. Per germline, CDR1 SNHLY and CDR2 FYNNEI. The CDR3: CASSGYRAVGTEAFF. In nucleotides, the CDR3 is TGTGCCAGCAGTGGTTACAGGGCGGTGGGCACTGAAGCTTTCTTT.

The rearrangement joins TRBV6-5 to TRBJ1-1; D is undetermined. The CDR3 covers 15 residues. CDR1 and CDR2 from the germline V gene are MNHEY and SVGAGI. V lost 7 bases, J lost 0 bases, and 15 bases lay in between. CDR3 loop: CASTATSGMNTEAFF. Here the CDR3 DNA reads TGTGCCAGCACCGCCACGTCCGGGATGAACACTGAAGCTTTCTTT.

This clone came up once. The rearrangement links TRBV2 to TRBJ1-5; D unresolved. V was cut by 6 bases and J by 4 bases, with 7 bases left in between. CDR3 length: 12 residues. CDR1 is SNHLY, CDR2 FYNNEI, per germline. In DNA, the CDR3 is TGTGCCAGCAGGATAGCGAATCAGCCCCAGCATTTT. Translating it yields CASRIANQPQHF.